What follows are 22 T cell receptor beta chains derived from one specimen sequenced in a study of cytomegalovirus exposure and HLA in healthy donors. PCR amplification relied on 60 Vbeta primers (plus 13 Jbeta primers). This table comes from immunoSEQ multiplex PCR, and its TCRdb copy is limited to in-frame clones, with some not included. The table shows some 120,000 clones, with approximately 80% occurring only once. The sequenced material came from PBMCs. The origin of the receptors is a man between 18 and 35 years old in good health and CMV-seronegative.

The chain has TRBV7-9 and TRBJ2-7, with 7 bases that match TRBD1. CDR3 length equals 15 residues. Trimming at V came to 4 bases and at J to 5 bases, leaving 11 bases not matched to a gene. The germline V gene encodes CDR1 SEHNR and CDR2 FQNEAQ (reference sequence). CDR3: CASSSGTASFHEQYF. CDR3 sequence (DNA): TGTGCCAGCAGCTCAGGGACAGCGTCCTTCCACGAGCAGTACTTC.

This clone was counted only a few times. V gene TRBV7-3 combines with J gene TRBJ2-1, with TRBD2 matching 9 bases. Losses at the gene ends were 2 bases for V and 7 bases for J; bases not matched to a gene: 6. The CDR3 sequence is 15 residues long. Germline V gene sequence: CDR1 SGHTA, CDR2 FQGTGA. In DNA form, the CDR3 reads TGTGCCAGCAGCTTAGGGGCGGGGGGGCGAAATGAGCAGTTCTTC. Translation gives CASSLGAGGRNEQFF.

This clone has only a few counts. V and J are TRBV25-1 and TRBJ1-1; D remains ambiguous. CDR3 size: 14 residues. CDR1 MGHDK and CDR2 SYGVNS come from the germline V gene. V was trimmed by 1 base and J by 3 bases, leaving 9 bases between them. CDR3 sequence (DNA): TGTGCCAGCAGTGAATCCGGGGTTTACACTGAAGCTTTCTTT. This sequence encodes CASSESGVYTEAFF.

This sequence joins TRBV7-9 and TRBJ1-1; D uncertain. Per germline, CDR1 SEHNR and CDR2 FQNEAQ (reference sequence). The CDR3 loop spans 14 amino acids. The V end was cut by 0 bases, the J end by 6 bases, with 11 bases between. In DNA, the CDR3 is TGTGCCAGCAGCTTAGCCTCTCGAGGCGCTGAAGCTTTCTTT. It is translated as CASSLASRGAEAFF.

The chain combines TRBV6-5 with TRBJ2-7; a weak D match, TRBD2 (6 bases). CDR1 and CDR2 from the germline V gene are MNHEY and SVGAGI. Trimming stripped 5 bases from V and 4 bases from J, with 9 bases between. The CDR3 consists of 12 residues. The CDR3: CASSGTRYEQYF. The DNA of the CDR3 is TGTGCCAGCAGTGGGACTCGGTACGAGCAGTACTTC.

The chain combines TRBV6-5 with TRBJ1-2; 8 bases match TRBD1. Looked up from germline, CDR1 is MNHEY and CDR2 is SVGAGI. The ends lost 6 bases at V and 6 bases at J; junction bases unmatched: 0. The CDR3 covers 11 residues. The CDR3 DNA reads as TGTGCCAGCAGGGACAGGGATGGCTACACCTTC. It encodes CASRDRDGYTF.

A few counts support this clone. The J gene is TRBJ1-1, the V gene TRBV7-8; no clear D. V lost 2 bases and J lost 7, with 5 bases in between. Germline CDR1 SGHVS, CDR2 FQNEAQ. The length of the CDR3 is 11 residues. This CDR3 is CASSLSHEAFF. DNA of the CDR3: TGTGCCAGCAGCTTAAGCCATGAAGCTTTCTTT.

The CDR3 sequence is CASSPPEYTDTQYF. Written as DNA, the CDR3 is TGTGCCAGCAGCCCTCCCGAGTACACAGATACGCAGTATTTT. This rearrangement joins TRBV7-2 to TRBJ2-3; D is unclear. Germline V lookup: CDR1 SGHTA, CDR2 FQGNSA. Trimming removed 5 bases from V and 2 bases from J, with 11 bases in between. The CDR3 sequence is 14 residues long.

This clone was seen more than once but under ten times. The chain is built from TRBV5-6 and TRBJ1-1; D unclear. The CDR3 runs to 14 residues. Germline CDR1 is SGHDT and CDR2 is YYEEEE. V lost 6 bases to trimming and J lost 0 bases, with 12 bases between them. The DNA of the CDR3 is TGTGCCAGCACCCCCCAAAACATGAACACTGAAGCTTTCTTT. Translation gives CASTPQNMNTEAFF.

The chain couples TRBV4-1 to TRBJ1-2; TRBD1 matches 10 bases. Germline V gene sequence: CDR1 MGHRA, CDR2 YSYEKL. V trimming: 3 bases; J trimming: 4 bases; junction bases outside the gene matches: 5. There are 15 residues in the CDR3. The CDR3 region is CASSHEGQGIYGYTF. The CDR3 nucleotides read TGCGCCAGCAGCCATGAGGGACAGGGGATCTATGGCTACACCTTC.

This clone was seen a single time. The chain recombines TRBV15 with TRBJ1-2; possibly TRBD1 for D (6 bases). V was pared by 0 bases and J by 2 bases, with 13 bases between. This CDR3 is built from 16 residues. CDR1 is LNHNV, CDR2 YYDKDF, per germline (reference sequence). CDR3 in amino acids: CATSRDSGVDNYGYTF. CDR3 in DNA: TGTGCCACCAGCAGAGATTCAGGGGTCGACAACTATGGCTACACCTTC.

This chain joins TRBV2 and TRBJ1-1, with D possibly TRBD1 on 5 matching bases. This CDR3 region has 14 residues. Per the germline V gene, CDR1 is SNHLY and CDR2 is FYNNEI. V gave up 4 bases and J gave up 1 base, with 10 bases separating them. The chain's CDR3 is CASSGTTRNTEAFF. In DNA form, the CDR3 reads TGTGCCAGCAGTGGGACAACTCGGAACACTGAAGCTTTCTTT. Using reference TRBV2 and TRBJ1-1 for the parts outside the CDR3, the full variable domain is EPEVTQTPSHQVTQMGQEVILRCVPISNHLYFYWYRQILGQKVEFLVSFYNNEISEKSEIFDDQFSVERPDGSNFTLKIRSTKLEDSAMYFCASSGTTRNTEAFFGQGTRLTVV.

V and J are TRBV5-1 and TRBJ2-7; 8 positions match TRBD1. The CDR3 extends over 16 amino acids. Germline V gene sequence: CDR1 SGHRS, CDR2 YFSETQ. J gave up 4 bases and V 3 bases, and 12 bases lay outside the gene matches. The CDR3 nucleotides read TGCGCCAGCAGCTACGGACAGGGTCTCAGGACTTACGAGCAGTACTTC. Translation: CASSYGQGLRTYEQYF.

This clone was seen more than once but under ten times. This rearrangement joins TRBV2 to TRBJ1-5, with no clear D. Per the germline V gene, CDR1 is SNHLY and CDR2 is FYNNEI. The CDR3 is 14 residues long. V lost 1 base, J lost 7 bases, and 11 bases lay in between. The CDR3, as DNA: TGTGCCAGCAGTGAAGGCACCCCGGGGCAGCCCCAGCATTTT. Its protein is CASSEGTPGQPQHF.

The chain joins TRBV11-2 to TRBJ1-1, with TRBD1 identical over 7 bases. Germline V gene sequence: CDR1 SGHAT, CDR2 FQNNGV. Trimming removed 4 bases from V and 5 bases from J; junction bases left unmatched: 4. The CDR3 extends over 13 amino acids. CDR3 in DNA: TGTGCCAGCAGCTCTGACAGGGTAACTGAAGCTTTCTTT. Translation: CASSSDRVTEAFF.

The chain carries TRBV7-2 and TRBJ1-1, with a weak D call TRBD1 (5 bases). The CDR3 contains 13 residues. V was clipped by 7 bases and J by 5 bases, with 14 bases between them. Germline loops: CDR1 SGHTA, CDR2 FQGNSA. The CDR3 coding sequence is TGTGCCAGCACAACCCGACGGGGGACTGAAGCTTTCTTT. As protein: CASTTRRGTEAFF. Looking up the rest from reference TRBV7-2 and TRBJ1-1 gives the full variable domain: GAGVSQSPSNKVTEKGKDVELRCDPISGHTALYWYRQSLGQGLEFLIYFQGNSAPDKSGLPSDRFSAERTGGSVSTLTIQRTQQEDSAVYLCASTTRRGTEAFFGQGTRLTVV.

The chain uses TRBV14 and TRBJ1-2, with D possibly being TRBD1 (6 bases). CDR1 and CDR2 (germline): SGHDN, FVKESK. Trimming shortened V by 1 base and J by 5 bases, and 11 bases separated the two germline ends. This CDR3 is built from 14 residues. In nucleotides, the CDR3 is TGTGCCAGCAGCCAAGGAAGGACAGTGTATGGCTACACCTTC. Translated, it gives CASSQGRTVYGYTF.

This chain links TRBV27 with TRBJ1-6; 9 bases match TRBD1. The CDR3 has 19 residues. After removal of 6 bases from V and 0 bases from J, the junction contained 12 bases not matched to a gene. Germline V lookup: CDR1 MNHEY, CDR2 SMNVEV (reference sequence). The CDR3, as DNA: TGTGCCAGCAGATTGGGACAGGGCATCCCGAGCTCCTATAATTCACCCCTCCACTTT. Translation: CASRLGQGIPSSYNSPLHF.

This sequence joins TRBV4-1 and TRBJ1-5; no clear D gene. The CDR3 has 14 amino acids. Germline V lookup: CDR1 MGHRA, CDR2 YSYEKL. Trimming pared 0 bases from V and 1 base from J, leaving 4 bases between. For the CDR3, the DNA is TGCGCCAGCAGCCAAGATAGAAGCAATCAGCCCCAGCATTTT. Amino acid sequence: CASSQDRSNQPQHF.

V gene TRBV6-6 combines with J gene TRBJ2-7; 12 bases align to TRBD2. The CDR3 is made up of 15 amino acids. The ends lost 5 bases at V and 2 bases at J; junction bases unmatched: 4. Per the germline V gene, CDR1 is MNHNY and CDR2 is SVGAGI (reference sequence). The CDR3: CASSLTSGGTYEQYF. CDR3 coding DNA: TGTGCCAGCAGTCTAACTAGCGGGGGGACCTACGAGCAGTACTTC.

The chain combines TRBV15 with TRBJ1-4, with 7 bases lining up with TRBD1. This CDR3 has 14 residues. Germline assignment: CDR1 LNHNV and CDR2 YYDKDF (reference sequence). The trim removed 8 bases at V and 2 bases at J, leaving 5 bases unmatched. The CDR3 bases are TGTGCCACCGGGGGACAGAACACTAATGAAAAACTGTTTTTT. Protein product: CATGGQNTNEKLFF.

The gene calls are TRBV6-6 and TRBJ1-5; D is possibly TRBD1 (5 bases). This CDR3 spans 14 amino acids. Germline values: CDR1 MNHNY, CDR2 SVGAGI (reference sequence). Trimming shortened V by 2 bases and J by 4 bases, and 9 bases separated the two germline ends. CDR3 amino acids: CASSYESGNQPQHF. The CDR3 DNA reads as TGTGCCAGCAGTTACGAGTCAGGGAATCAGCCCCAGCATTTT.